These T cell receptor beta chains were read from a single sample in a study of blood T cell repertoires in COVID-19. Assay used: immunoSEQ multiplex PCR; TCRdb lists only in-frame clones, some missing. The top ten clones hold about 3% of a sample with about 370,000 clones, around 89% of them seen once. The sequenced material came from peripheral blood. The receptors originated from a woman in her twenties or thirties with COVID-19, enrolled during active disease. CDR3s include the opening cysteine and the closing phenylalanine or tryptophan. The order of the fields is J gene, clone size, CDR3 length, V gene, D gene, CDR3 DNA, CDR3 protein. The D gene is left open where the match is weak. Size tells how often a clone was seen (once, few, many) or the class of an expanded clone, and some rows leave it out.

TRBJ2-1 | . | 15 | TRBV6-5 | TRBD1 | TGTGCCAGCAGTTACTCGGGACAGGGCCTTCGTGGGCAGTTCTTC | CASSYSGQGLRGQFF
TRBJ2-2 | . | 15 | TRBV4-3 | . | TGCGCCAGCAGCCAGCGGACAGACAACACCGGGGAGCTGTTTTTT | CASSQRTDNTGELFF
TRBJ2-1 | . | 17 | TRBV7-6 | . | TGTGCCAGCAGCTTAGCTCTTATAAGGAGCTCCTACAATGAGCAGTTCTTC | CASSLALIRSSYNEQFF
TRBJ1-5 | . | 14 | TRBV2 | . | TGTGCCAGCAGTGCACGACGGGAGGGTTTCCCCCAGCATTTT | CASSARREGFPQHF
TRBJ1-6 | . | 16 | TRBV3-1/TRBV3-2 | TRBD1 | TGTGCCAGCAGCCCAGGGAGTACCGGGACAGGGGGCCCCCTCCACTTT | CASSPGSTGTGGPLHF
TRBJ1-4 | . | 16 | TRBV19 | TRBD1 | TGTGCCAGTAGGGGGACAGCCACTGCAACTAATGAAAAACTGTTTTTT | CASRGTATATNEKLFF
TRBJ1-1 | . | 15 | TRBV6-6 | TRBD1 | TGTGCCAGCAGTTATCAGGGACAGGGCAACACTGAAGCTTTCTTT | CASSYQGQGNTEAFF
TRBJ1-6 | once | 14 | TRBV10-3 | . | TGTGCCATCAGTGAGACAGGGACGAATTCACCCCTCCACTTT | CAISETGTNSPLHF
TRBJ2-3 | . | 16 | TRBV5-1 | TRBD2 | TGCGCCAGCAGCTTGGGGACTAGCGGGAGTTCAGATACGCAGTATTTT | CASSLGTSGSSDTQYF
TRBJ1-1 | . | 14 | TRBV7-9 | . | TGTGCCAGCAGCTTAGATGGGGGAGGTTTTGAAGCTTTCTTT | CASSLDGGGFEAFF
TRBJ1-2 | . | 14 | TRBV3-1/TRBV3-2 | . | TGTGCCAGCAGCCAAGAAAGGGGGTACTATGGCTACACCTTC | CASSQERGYYGYTF
TRBJ2-3 | . | 13 | TRBV6-1 | TRBD1 | TGTGCCAGCAGTGAGGACGGGACAGGGCCTCCTCATTTT | CASSEDGTGPPHF
TRBJ2-1 | . | 15 | TRBV24-1 | . | TGTGCCACCAGTGATATGGGCAACTTCTACAATGAGCAGTTCTTC | CATSDMGNFYNEQFF
TRBJ1-1 | . | 15 | TRBV5-6 | . | TGTGCCAGCAGCCCGGTTCCTCTTGGGAACACTGAAGCTTTCTTT | CASSPVPLGNTEAFF
TRBJ1-5 | . | 17 | TRBV10-3 | . | TGTGCCATCAGTGATGAGAGGCCCCGGGGATTGGATCAGCCCCAGCATTTT | CAISDERPRGLDQPQHF
TRBJ2-7 | . | 12 | TRBV12-3/TRBV12-4 | . | TGTGCCAGCAGTCGACGGGCCTACGAGCAGTACTTC | CASSRRAYEQYF
TRBJ1-5 | . | 16 | TRBV4-1 | TRBD1 | TGCGCCAGCAGCCAAGAGATGGGACAGTTCAATCAGCCCCAGCATTTT | CASSQEMGQFNQPQHF
TRBJ2-3 | . | 20 | TRBV28 | . | TGTGCCAGCAGTTTCGGGACCAGCCTCGGGGGGCTAATCGGCACAGATACGCAGTATTTT | CASSFGTSLGGLIGTDTQYF
TRBJ1-1 | . | 17 | TRBV21-1 | . | TGTGCCAGCAGCAACTATCCCGGGACAGAGATGAACACTGAAGCTTTCTTT | CASSNYPGTEMNTEAFF
TRBJ2-1 | . | 14 | TRBV11-3 | . | TGTGCCAGCAGCGGCGGCGGGGTTGACAATGAGCAGTTCTTC | CASSGGGVDNEQFF
TRBJ2-2 | . | 15 | TRBV19 | . | TGTGCCAGTAACTCGGGAAGCCTGAACACCGGGGAGCTGTTTTTT | CASNSGSLNTGELFF
TRBJ2-3 | . | 17 | TRBV4-2 | . | TGTGCCAGCAGCCAAGTTTCTCGGAGCTCAAGCACAGATACGCAGTATTTT | CASSQVSRSSSTDTQYF
TRBJ1-5 | . | 14 | TRBV11-2 | . | TGTGCCAGCAGCCAGAACAGGGAAGGTCAGCCCCAGCATTTT | CASSQNREGQPQHF
TRBJ1-1 | . | 15 | TRBV6-6 | . | TGTGCCAGCAGTAAAGCGGGACCCGGAGGCACTGAAGCTTTCTTT | CASSKAGPGGTEAFF
TRBJ2-3 | . | 12 | TRBV12-3/TRBV12-4 | TRBD2 | TGTGCCAGCAGTTCCCTAGCGGGACCGCAGTATTTT | CASSSLAGPQYF
TRBJ1-5 | . | 13 | TRBV28 | . | TGTGCCAGCAGTCGGGACTGGGATCAGCCCCAGCATTTT | CASSRDWDQPQHF
TRBJ2-1 | . | 14 | TRBV6-6 | . | TGTGCCAGCTGGACTGCATTCTCCTACAATGAGCAGTTCTTC | CASWTAFSYNEQFF
TRBJ2-1 | . | 20 | TRBV3-1/TRBV3-2 | TRBD2 | TGTGCCAGCAGCCAAGAAGGCTTGAGTAGCGGGGGGGCCCATGGGAATGAGCAGTTCTTC | CASSQEGLSSGGAHGNEQFF
TRBJ1-2 | . | 11 | TRBV20-1 | . | TGCAGTGCTAGACCGGGGGATGGCTACACCTTC | CSARPGDGYTF
TRBJ1-1 | . | 14 | TRBV13 | . | TGTGCCAGCAGCTGGAAAACAGGGTACACTGAAGCTTTCTTT | CASSWKTGYTEAFF
TRBJ1-1 | . | 8 | TRBV20-1 | . | TGCAGTGCTCCAGAAGCTTTCTTT | CSAPEAFF
TRBJ1-2 | . | 14 | TRBV6-4 | . | TGTGCCAGCAGTGAGCACTTCCAGGGTTTAGGCTACACCTTC | CASSEHFQGLGYTF
TRBJ1-2 | . | 14 | TRBV2 | . | TGTGCCAGCAGTGAAAACAGGGTGGGCTATGGCTACACCTTC | CASSENRVGYGYTF
TRBJ1-5 | . | 16 | TRBV28 | TRBD1 | TGTGCCAGCAGCTGGACAGGCTTCGGGGGAAATCAGCCCCAGCATTTT | CASSWTGFGGNQPQHF
TRBJ2-7 | . | 16 | TRBV27 | TRBD2 | TGTGCCAGCAGTTTATCGGGGGGGGGTTTACCCTACGAGCAGTACTTC | CASSLSGGGLPYEQYF
TRBJ2-5 | . | 15 | TRBV7-2 | TRBD2 | TGTGCCAGCAGCTTAGTCCAGCGGGGACGAGAGACCCAGTACTTC | CASSLVQRGRETQYF
TRBJ2-1 | . | 15 | TRBV28 | TRBD2 | TGTGCCAGCATACCACTAGCGGGGCTTAGTAATGAGCAGTTCTTC | CASIPLAGLSNEQFF
TRBJ1-1 | . | 16 | TRBV28 | . | TGTGCCAGCAGTTTGACCCCAACTACGGGGAACACTGAAGCTTTCTTT | CASSLTPTTGNTEAFF
TRBJ2-3 | . | 15 | TRBV9 | . | TGTGCCAGCAGCTCGCGACAGCCATCCACAGATACGCAGTATTTT | CASSSRQPSTDTQYF
TRBJ1-2 | . | 15 | TRBV29-1 | TRBD1 | TGCAGCGTTGAAGAACGAGCAGGGGGCTTGGGCGGCTACACCTTC | CSVEERAGGLGGYTF
TRBJ2-3 | . | 15 | TRBV11-3 | TRBD2 | TGTGCCAGCAGTGGGACTAGCGGGAGCCCAGATACGCAGTATTTT | CASSGTSGSPDTQYF
TRBJ2-6 | . | 19 | TRBV4-3 | . | TGCGCCAGCACCTTAAGGCGGGGGCCCACCCCCTCTGGGGCCAACGTCCTGACTTTC | CASTLRRGPTPSGANVLTF
TRBJ1-2 | . | 17 | TRBV10-3 | TRBD1 | TGTGCCATCTACTGGGACAGGAGATACTTATTTAACTATGGCTACACCTTC | CAIYWDRRYLFNYGYTF
TRBJ2-2 | once | 18 | TRBV4-3 | TRBD2 | TGCGCCAGCAGCCAAGAGGTGGTTTCGGGGGGGCATACCGGGGAGCTGTTTTTT | CASSQEVVSGGHTGELFF
TRBJ2-4 | . | 17 | TRBV28 | . | TGTGCCAGCAGTTTAAGGCCAGGGGGGCAGGGCAGAAACATTCAGTACTTC | CASSLRPGGQGRNIQYF
TRBJ2-6 | . | 18 | TRBV30 | TRBD2 | TGTGCCTGGGGACGACTAGCGGGAAGCAACTCTGGGGCCAACGTCCTGACTTTC | CAWGRLAGSNSGANVLTF
TRBJ2-3 | . | 14 | TRBV9 | . | TGTGCCAGCAGCGTAGGGGAGGTTCCAGATACGCAGTATTTT | CASSVGEVPDTQYF
TRBJ2-5 | . | 12 | TRBV30 | . | TGTGCCTGGGCCAGGGGTCAAGAGACCCAGTACTTC | CAWARGQETQYF
TRBJ2-5 | once | 15 | TRBV5-1 | TRBD1 | TGCGCCAGCAGCTCGGGGGACAGGTCAAAAGAGACCCAGTACTTC | CASSSGDRSKETQYF
TRBJ2-2 | . | 16 | TRBV19 | TRBD2 | TGTGCCAGTAGTATAGATTTGGGAGGGAGTCCCGGGGAGCTGTTTTTT | CASSIDLGGSPGELFF